The entry below gives a single T cell receptor (beta chain) sequence along with its context. TCRdb itself ran the 5' RACE reads through MiXCR, one entry per CDR3 protein. The data show around 1.7 million distinct CDR3 sequences, under 35% seen once. V was pared by 5 bases and J by 2 bases, with 25 bases between. The CDR3 is 19 amino acids. Germline CDR1 reads MNHEY; CDR2 reads SMNVEV (reference sequence). This record belongs to a study of identical twins. This sequence was found in a newborn girl in good health. The V call is TRBV27, the J call TRBJ1-5, with D possibly TRBD1 on 5 matching bases. Source material: cord blood. In DNA form, the CDR3 reads TGTGCCAGCAGTCAACGGGGGGGACCGATATCTATACGCAATCAGCCCCAGCATTTT. Translating it yields CASSQRGGPISIRNQPQHF.